This T cell receptor (beta chain) was found in a study of blood T cell repertoires in COVID-19. This CDR3 spans 12 amino acids. How the authors handled the data: Using reference gene primer amplification, nucleated cell counts were estimated. Profiled with immunoSEQ multiplex PCR; TCRdb holds only in-frame clones, not every one. V, J and clone size were drawn from that table, and D and trimming were deduced from the DNA. The repertoire has some 240,000 clones, approximately 88% of them found once; the top ten carry 2.5% to 4%. This clone has only one observation. Donors were grouped by their self-reported clinical history.

Sequenced material: PBMCs or T cells enriched from blood (not recorded which). The receptor was derived from a woman in her thirties or forties who had been exposed to COVID-19. The chain has TRBV21-1 and TRBJ2-7; TRBD1, as called in the table, went unchecked against the DNA. TRBV21-1 is noted as a pseudogene. DNA of the CDR3: TGTGCCATCCTCTGGGGCTGGGGCCAGCAGTACGTC. This gives the protein CAILWGWGQQYV.